Below, one T cell receptor (beta chain) is given with its context. This sample was taken from a study of patients and donors after allogeneic stem cell transplantation. TCRdb ran MiXCR on the RT-PCR reads and lists one entry per CDR3 protein. Found here are 920,000 or so distinct CDR3 sequences, over 15% of them singletons; the top ten hold 5% to 7.5%. Source material: blood, either unsorted or a sorted T cell fraction (not recorded which). This TCR derives from a human donor who was either an allogeneic HSCT recipient or a stem cell or donor lymphocyte infusion donor (not recorded which). It is not recorded whose cells these are; they may come from a transplant donor.

The CDR3 nucleotides read TGTGCCAGCAGCTTGGAACAGGCACAAGAGACCCAGTACTTC. This translates into CASSLEQAQETQYF. The rearrangement links TRBV5-4 to TRBJ2-5; the D gene is possibly TRBD1 (5 bases). Trimming took 0 bases from V and 2 from J, leaving 8 bases between them. The CDR3 has 14 amino acids. Germline lookup yields CDR1 SGHNT and CDR2 YYREEE (reference sequence).